Below, 2 T cell receptor beta chains from the same sample are listed, as sequenced in a study of blood T cell repertoires in COVID-19. TCRdb's table, derived via immunoSEQ multiplex PCR, lists solely in-frame clones and lacks some. The sample has roughly 80,000 clones; less than 90% are singletons. The specimen was peripheral blood. The receptors were gathered from a man between 45 and 60 years old with acute or convalescent COVID-19.

The genes are TRBV7-6 and TRBJ1-5; a possible D gene is TRBD1 (6 bases). V gave up 5 bases and J gave up 3 bases, with 17 bases separating them. Germline V gene lookup returns CDR1 SGHVS and CDR2 FNYEAQ. The CDR3 sequence is 16 residues long. CDR3 protein: CASSQNTGSVNQPQHF. The CDR3, as DNA: TGTGCCAGCAGCCAGAACACAGGGTCCGTCAATCAGCCCCAGCATTTT.

V and J are TRBV20-1 and TRBJ2-3; a possible D gene is TRBD2 (5 bases). Germline loops: CDR1 DFQATT, CDR2 SNEGSKA (reference sequence). This CDR3 is 11 amino acids long. Trimming took off 1 base at V and 11 bases at J, with 10 bases between the two ends. CDR3 sequence (DNA): TGCAGTGCTAGAGGGGCTAGCAGGCAGTATTTT. Translated, it gives CSARGASRQYF.